This T cell receptor (beta chain) came from a study of T-cell reconstitution after alpha-beta-depleted transplantation in children. Notes on the study in general: Counts and diversity of T cells one year after transplant came mostly from newly produced T cells. At around two months after transplant, the alpha-beta T cells were reportedly derived from several hundred expanded clones that came from non-depleted graft cells.

This clonotype came up a few times. What it binds is not known. This sample's TCRbeta library carried unique molecular identifier barcodes. TCRdb re-derived calls from the PCR reads in MiXCR, one entry per CDR3 protein. Of some 550,000 distinct CDR3 sequences in the sample, 23% were seen once. Sequenced material: PBMCs, mostly from graft donor cells, taken 360 days after TCRalphabeta/CD19-depleted stem cell transplant. The receptor comes from a boy younger than two who had a stem cell transplant for acute myeloid leukemia, so the T cells may come from the graft donor.

CDR3 residues: CASSYLSRNTEAFF. The CDR3 coding sequence is TGTGCCAGCAGTTACCTTTCTCGAAACACTGAAGCTTTCTTT. The chain combines TRBV6-5 with TRBJ1-1; D gene ambiguous. Trimming left V 2 bases short and J 2 bases short, with 9 bases between. Looked up from germline, CDR1 is MNHEY and CDR2 is SVGAGI. The CDR3 runs 14 residues.